This T cell receptor beta chain originates from a study of shared clonotypes between healthy human individuals. Study-wide context: Three plates were used per donor for CD4 naive, three for CD4 memory, two for CD8 naive and one for CD8 memory.

A remark on this clone: What it recognizes is unknown.

The donor cohort consisted entirely of Caucasian adults residing in Nashville, Tennessee. Original analysis: Junction-only immunoSEQ sequences carried no quality scores, so filtering differed. The table came from immunoSEQ multiplex PCR; TCRdb's copy has only in-frame clones and leaves some out. V, J and clone size reflect that table, while D and trimming were determined from the DNA. The table includes some 240,000 clones, approximately 70% detected once. Regarding the study as a whole: The generation probabilities recorded for non-shared clonotypes fell below those of clonotypes shared by all four donors.

The CDR3 extends over 15 amino acids. The ends were cut back, 5 bases at V and 0 bases at J, with 11 bases in the middle. Germline V gives CDR1 SEHNR, CDR2 FQNEAQ (reference sequence). The sequence was obtained from a man aged 25-40 years in good health. The sequencing input was memory CD4+ T cells sorted from blood. The subset denotes: CD45RA-negative fraction. V and J are TRBV7-9 and TRBJ2-1; D gene uncertain. CDR3 nucleotide sequence: TGTGCCAGCAGCGAGCTTAGGAGCTCCTACAATGAGCAGTTCTTC. This encodes CASSELRSSYNEQFF.